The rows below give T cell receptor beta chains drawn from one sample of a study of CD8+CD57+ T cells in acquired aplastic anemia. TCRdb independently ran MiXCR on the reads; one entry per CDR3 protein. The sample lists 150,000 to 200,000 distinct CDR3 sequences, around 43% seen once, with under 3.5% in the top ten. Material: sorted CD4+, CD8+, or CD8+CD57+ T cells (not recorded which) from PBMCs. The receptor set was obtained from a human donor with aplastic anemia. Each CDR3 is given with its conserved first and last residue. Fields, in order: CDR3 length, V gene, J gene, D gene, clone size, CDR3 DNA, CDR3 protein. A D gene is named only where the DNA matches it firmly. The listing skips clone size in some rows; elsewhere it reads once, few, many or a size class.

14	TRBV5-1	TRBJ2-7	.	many	TGCGCCAGCAGCTTGGGTGGCAGAACCTACGAGCAGTACTTC	CASSLGGRTYEQYF
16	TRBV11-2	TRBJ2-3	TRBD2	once	TGTGCCAGCAGCTCCCAGGCGGGGGGGTCGACAGATACGCAGTATTTT	CASSSQAGGSTDTQYF
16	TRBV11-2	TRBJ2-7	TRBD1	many	TGTGCCAGCAGCTCAGAAATGGGACAGGGCAGAAACGAGCAGTACTTC	CASSSEMGQGRNEQYF
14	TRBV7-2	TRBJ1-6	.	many	TGTGCCAGCAGCTTAGCTGTAGTGAATTCACCCCTCCACTTT	CASSLAVVNSPLHF
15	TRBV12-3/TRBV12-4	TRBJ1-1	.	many	TGTGCCAGCAGCCCCAGGCCAGGGCCGATCACTGAAGCTTTCTTT	CASSPRPGPITEAFF
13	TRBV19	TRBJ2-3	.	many	TGTGCCAGTAGTTTCACCGTCACAGATACGCAGTATTTT	CASSFTVTDTQYF
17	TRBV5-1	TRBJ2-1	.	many	TGCGCCAGCAGCTTGAGGTTCGGCGGGGGCCTATACAATGAGCAGTTCTTC	CASSLRFGGGLYNEQFF
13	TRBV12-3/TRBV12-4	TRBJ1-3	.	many	TGTGCCAGCAGTGTCGGGCCCCGAAACACCATATATTTT	CASSVGPRNTIYF
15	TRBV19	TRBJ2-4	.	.	TGTGCCAGTAGTATACCCGGGACACTTGGAAACATTCAGTACTTC	CASSIPGTLGNIQYF
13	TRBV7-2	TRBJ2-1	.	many	TGTGCCAGCAACCCCACTACTTACAATGAGCAGTTCTTC	CASNPTTYNEQFF
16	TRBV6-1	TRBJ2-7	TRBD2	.	TGTGCCAGCAGTCTGCGGCGGGGGGGGGACTCCTACGAGCAGTACTTC	CASSLRRGGDSYEQYF
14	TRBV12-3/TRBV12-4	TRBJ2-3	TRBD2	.	TGTGCCAGCAGTACTCTCGGGGGGGCGGATACGCAGTATTTT	CASSTLGGADTQYF
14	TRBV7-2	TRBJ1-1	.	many	TGTGCCAGCAGGGAATTCGCGGCGGACACTGAAGCTTTCTTT	CASREFAADTEAFF
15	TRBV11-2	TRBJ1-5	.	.	TGTGCCAGCAGCTTAGACGGGAATAGCAATCAGCCCCAGCATTTT	CASSLDGNSNQPQHF
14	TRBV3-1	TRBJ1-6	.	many	TGTGCCAGCAGCCAAGGGCACCAAAATTCACCCCTCCACTTT	CASSQGHQNSPLHF
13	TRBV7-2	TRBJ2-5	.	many	TGTGCCAGCAGCTTAGTCTGGGAAGAGACCCAGTACTTC	CASSLVWEETQYF
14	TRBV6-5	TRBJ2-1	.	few	TGTGCCAGCAGTTACTTCGGGGATTACAATGAGCAGTTCTTC	CASSYFGDYNEQFF
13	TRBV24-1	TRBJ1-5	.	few	TGTGCCACGATGGGCAGGATCAATCAGCCCCAGCATTTT	CATMGRINQPQHF
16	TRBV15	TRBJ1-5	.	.	TGTGCCACCAGCAGAGAAGCGGGCTTATCAGGTCAGCCCCAGCATTTT	CATSREAGLSGQPQHF
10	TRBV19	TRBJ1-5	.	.	TGTGCCAGCAATAATCAGCCCCAGCATTTT	CASNNQPQHF
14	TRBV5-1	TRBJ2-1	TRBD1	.	TGCGCCAGCAGCTTGGACAGGGGGCAGTATGAGCAGTTCTTC	CASSLDRGQYEQFF
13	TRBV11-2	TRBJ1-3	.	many	TGTGCCAGCAGCTTGAGTCCTGGAAACACCATATATTTT	CASSLSPGNTIYF
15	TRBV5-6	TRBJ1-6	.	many	TGTGCCAGCAGTTCAGAGACGTCCTATAATTCACCCCTCCACTTT	CASSSETSYNSPLHF
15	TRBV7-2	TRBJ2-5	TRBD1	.	TGTGCCAGCAGCTTGGGGCGGACAGGGGAAGAGACCCAGTACTTC	CASSLGRTGEETQYF
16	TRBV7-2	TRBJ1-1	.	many	TGTGCCAGCAGCTTAGACAACCGACGGACGAACACTGAAGCTTTCTTT	CASSLDNRRTNTEAFF
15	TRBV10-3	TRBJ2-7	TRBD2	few	TGTGCCATCACTCGGACTAGCGGGGGGTTAGGCGAGCAGTACTTC	CAITRTSGGLGEQYF
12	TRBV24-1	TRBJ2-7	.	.	TGTGCCACCAGTGATTTGAGTGCCGAGCAGTACTTC	CATSDLSAEQYF
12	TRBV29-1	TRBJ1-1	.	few	TGCAGCGCCGTGGGACAGAACACTGAAGCTTTCTTT	CSAVGQNTEAFF
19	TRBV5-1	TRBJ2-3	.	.	TGCGCCAGCAGCAACTTCGGATCGGGAGCAATAACTAGCACAGATACGCAGTATTTT	CASSNFGSGAITSTDTQYF
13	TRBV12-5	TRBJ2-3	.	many	TGTGCTAGTGGTTTGATGGCTGCAGATACGCAGTATTTT	CASGLMAADTQYF
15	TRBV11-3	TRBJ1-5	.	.	TGTGCCAGCAGCTTAGAACCTGGGAGCAATCAGCCCCAGCATTTT	CASSLEPGSNQPQHF
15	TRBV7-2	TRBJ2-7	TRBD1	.	TGTGCCAGCAGCTTTCGGGACAGTATAATTAACGAGCAGTACTTC	CASSFRDSIINEQYF
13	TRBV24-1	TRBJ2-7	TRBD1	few	TGTGCCACCAGGGACAGGGGGAACTACGAGCAGTACTTC	CATRDRGNYEQYF
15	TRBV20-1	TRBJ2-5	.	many	TGCAGTGCCACTTTAGGGGGGGGGCGGGCAGAGACCCAGTACTTC	CSATLGGGRAETQYF
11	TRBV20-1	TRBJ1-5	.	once	TGCAGTGCGGGGAGCAATCAGCCCCAGCATTTT	CSAGSNQPQHF
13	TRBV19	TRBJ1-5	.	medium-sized	TGTGCCAGTAGAAGGACAGCTCATCAGCCCCAGCATTTT	CASRRTAHQPQHF
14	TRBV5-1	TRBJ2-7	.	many	TGCGCCAGCAGCTCGTCTACAGGGCCCGGCGAGCAGTACTTC	CASSSSTGPGEQYF
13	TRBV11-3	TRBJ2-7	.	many	TGTGCCAGCAGCTTAGGACAATCCTACGAGCAGTACTTC	CASSLGQSYEQYF
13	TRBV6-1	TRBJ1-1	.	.	TGTGCCAGCAGTCCCGACAGGATCTCTGAAGCTTTCTTT	CASSPDRISEAFF
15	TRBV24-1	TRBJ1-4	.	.	TGTGCCACCAGTGAGCGGGCAGCGAGTGGCGAAAAACTGTTTTTT	CATSERAASGEKLFF
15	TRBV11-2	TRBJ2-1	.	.	TGTGCCGGCAGCCGCGACAGTTCTACCTACGATGAGCAGTTCTTC	CAGSRDSSTYDEQFF
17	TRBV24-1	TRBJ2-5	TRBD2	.	TGTGCCACCAGTGGTCCGGGACTAGCGGGGGCCCAAGAGACCCAGTACTTC	CATSGPGLAGAQETQYF
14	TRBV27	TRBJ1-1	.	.	TGTGCCAGCAGTTTAGACGGACTGAACACTGAAGCTTTCTTT	CASSLDGLNTEAFF
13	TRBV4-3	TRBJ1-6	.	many	TGCGCCAACAGCAACAGTCTCGACTCACCCCTCCACTTT	CANSNSLDSPLHF
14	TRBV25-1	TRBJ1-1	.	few	TGTGCCAGCAGTTCACACAGGGAGGGCACTGAAGCTTTCTTT	CASSSHREGTEAFF
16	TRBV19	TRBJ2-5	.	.	TGTGCCAGTACTCCCTCTCCTCCCGGGACCGGGGAGACCCAGTACTTC	CASTPSPPGTGETQYF
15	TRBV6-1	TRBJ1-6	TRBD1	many	TGTGCCAGCAGAGAACAGGGGGAGAGGAATTCACCCCTCCACTTT	CASREQGERNSPLHF
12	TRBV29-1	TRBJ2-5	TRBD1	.	TGCAGCGTTGGACAGGGTGAAGAGACCCAGTACTTC	CSVGQGEETQYF
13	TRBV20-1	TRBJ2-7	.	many	TGCAGTGCTGACCCGGGACGGACCTACGAGCAGTACTTC	CSADPGRTYEQYF
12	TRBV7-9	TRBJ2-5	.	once	TGTGCCAGCGCCCGGCTAGCGGAGACCCAGTACTTC	CASARLAETQYF
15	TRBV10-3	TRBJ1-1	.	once	TGTGCCATCAGTGAGGGGGGCGGCTTGAACACTGAAGCTTTCTTT	CAISEGGGLNTEAFF
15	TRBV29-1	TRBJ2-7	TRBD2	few	TGCAGCGCAGACACTAGCGGGGCCGACACCTACGAGCAGTACTTC	CSADTSGADTYEQYF
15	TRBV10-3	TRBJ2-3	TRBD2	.	TGTGCCATCAGTGTTTGGGGGGGGACCTCAGATACGCAGTATTTT	CAISVWGGTSDTQYF